This T cell receptor (beta chain) comes out of a study of cytotoxic CD8 clonotypes in ibrutinib-treated CLL. Background on the study: Responses comprised 25 or so partial and 2 complete; at median about 68 months, 14 remained remitted and about twelve progressed. The study, taken as a whole, reports: At progression, clonality fell back toward baseline after rising at ibrutinib response. Samples were collected at differing times from sustained-remission and progressing patients.

TCRdb keeps only in-frame clones here, not all; method: immunoSEQ multiplex PCR. The table includes more than 200,000 clones, more than 65% detected once. In regard to this clone: The antigen is unknown.

The CDR3 length is 14 residues. From germline, CDR1 is SNHLY and CDR2 FYNNEI. The germline V and J ends were trimmed by 1 base and 15 bases, with 16 bases remaining between them. Around 1.9 micrograms of genomic DNA, which was extracted from cryopreserved PBMCs, served as the material used for the TCR beta libraries. The chain carries TRBV2 and TRBJ1-6; perhaps TRBD1 as D (5 bases). The TCR comes from a human donor with chronic lymphocytic leukemia. This specimen was PBMCs, taken after 12 months of ibrutinib treatment. The DNA for the CDR3 is TGTGCCAGCAGTGAAGTAAGTCCAGGGTCCTTCCTCCACTTT. This encodes CASSEVSPGSFLHF.